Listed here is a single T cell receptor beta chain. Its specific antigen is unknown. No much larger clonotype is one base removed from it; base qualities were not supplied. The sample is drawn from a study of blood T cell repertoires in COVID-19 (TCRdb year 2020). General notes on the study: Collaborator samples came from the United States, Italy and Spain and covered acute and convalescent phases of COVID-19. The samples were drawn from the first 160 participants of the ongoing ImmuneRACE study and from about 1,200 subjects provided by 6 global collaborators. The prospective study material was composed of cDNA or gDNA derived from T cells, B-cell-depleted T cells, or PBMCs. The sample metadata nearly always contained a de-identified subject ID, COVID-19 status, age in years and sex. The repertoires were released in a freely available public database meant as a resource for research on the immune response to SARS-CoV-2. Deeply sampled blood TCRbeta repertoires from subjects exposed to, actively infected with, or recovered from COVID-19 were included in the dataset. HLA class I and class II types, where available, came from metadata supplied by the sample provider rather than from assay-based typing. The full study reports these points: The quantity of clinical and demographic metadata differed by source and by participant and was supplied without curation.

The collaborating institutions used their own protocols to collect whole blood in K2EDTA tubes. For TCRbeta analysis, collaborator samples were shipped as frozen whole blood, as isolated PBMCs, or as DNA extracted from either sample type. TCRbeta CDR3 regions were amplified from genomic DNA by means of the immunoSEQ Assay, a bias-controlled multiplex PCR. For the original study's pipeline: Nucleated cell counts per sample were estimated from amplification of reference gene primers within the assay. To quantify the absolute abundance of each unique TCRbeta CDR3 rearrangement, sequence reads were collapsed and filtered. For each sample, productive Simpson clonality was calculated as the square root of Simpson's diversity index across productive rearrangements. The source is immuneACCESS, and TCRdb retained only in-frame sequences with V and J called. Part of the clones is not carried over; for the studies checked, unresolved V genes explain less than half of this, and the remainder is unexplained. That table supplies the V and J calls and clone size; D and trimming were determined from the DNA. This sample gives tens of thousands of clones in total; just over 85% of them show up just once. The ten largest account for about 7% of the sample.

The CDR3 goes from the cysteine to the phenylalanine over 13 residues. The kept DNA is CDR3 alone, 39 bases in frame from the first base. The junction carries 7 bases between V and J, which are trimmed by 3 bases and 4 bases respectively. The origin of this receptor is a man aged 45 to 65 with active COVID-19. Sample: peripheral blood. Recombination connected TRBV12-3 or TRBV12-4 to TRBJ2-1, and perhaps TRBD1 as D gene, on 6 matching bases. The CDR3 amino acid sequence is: CASSFQGYNEQFF. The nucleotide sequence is TGTGCCAGCAGTTTCCAGGGGTACAATGAGCAGTTCTTC.